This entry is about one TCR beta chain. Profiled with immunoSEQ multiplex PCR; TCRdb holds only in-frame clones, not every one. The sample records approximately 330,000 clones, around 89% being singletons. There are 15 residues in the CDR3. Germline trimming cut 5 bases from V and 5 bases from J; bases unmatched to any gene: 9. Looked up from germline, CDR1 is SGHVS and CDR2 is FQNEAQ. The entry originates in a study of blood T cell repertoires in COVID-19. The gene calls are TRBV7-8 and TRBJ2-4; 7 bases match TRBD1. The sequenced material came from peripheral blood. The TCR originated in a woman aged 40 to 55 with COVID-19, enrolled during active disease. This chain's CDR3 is CASSLYRGGQNIQYF. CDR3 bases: TGTGCCAGCAGCCTATACAGGGGTGGGCAAAACATTCAGTACTTC.